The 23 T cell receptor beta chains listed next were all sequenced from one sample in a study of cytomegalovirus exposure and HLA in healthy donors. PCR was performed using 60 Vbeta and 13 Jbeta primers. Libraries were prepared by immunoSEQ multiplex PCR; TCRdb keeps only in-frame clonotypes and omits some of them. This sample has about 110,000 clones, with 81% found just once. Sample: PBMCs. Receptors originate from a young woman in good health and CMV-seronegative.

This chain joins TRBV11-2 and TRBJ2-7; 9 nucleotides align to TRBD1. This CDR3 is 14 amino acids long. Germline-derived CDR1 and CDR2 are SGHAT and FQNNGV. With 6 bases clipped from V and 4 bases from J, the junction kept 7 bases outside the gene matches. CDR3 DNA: TGTGCCAGCAGTTCGACAGGGGGGGTTTACGAGCAGTACTTC. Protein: CASSSTGGVYEQYF.

The CDR3 region has the DNA TGTGCCAGCAGCCGACAGAGTGACAGGGGGCTCACACTCCATTACTTC. This translates into CASSRQSDRGLTLHYF. This sequence joins TRBV21-1 and TRBJ2-7; the table's TRBD1 call for D was not verified on the DNA. TRBV21-1 is flagged as a pseudogene. The CDR3 is made up of 16 amino acids.

CDR3 DNA: TGTGCCAGCAGCCAGCCGGGAAACCCGAGCTCCTACAATGAGCAGTTCTTC. Its translation is CASSQPGNPSSYNEQFF. The rearrangement joins TRBV7-9 to TRBJ2-1; maybe TRBD2 (5 bases). The V end lost 5 bases, the J end lost 0 bases, and 17 bases lay between the germline ends. The CDR3 sequence is 17 residues long. The germline V gene has CDR1 SEHNR and CDR2 FQNEAQ (reference sequence).

The CDR3 reads CASGLRDEMLPGHPSSYEQYF. The CDR3 nucleotides read TGTGCTAGTGGTTTAAGGGACGAAATGCTCCCGGGACACCCGAGCTCCTACGAGCAGTACTTC. The chain links TRBV12-5 to TRBJ2-5, with a possible D match to TRBD1 (6 bases). Matching the DNA end better, TRBJ2-7 makes the J call doubtful. Germline lookup yields CDR1 LGHNT and CDR2 FRNRAP. The CDR3 is 21 amino acids.

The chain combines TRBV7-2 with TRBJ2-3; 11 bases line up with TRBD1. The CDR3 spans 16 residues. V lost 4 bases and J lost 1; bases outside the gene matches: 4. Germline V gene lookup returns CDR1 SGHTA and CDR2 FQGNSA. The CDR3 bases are TGTGCCAGCAGCTCCAAGGACAGGGGGCGCACAGATACGCAGTATTTT. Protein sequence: CASSSKDRGRTDTQYF.

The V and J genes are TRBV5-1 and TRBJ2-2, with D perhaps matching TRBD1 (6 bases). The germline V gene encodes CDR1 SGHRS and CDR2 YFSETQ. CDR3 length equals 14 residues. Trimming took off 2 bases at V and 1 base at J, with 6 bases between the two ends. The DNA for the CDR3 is TGCGCCAGCAGCTTACAGGGGAACACCGGGGAGCTGTTTTTT. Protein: CASSLQGNTGELFF.

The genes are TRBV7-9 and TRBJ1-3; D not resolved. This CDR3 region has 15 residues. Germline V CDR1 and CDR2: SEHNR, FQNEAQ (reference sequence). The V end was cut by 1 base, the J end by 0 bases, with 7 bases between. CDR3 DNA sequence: TGTGCCAGCAGCTTAGAGAGGCCCTCTGGAAACACCATATATTTT. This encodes CASSLERPSGNTIYF.

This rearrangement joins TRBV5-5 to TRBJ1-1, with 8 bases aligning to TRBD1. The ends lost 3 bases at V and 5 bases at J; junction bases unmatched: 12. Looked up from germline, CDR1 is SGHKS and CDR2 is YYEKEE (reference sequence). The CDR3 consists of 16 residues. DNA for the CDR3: TGTGCCAGCAGCTCCCTACTTACAGGGGGTTTAACTGAAGCTTTCTTT. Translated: CASSSLLTGGLTEAFF.

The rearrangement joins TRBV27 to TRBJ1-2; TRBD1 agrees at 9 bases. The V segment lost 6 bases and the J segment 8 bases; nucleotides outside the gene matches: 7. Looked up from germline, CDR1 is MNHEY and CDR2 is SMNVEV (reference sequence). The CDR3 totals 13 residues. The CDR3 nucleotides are TGTGCCAGCAGAGGAACAGGGGGCGCGGGCTACACCTTC. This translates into CASRGTGGAGYTF.

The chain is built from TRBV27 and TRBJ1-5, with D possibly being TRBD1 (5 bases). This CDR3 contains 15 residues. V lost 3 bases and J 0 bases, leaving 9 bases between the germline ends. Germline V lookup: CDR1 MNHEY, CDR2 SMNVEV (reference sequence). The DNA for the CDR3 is TGTGCCAGCAGTTTTGACGGGGGTAGCAATCAGCCCCAGCATTTT. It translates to CASSFDGGSNQPQHF.

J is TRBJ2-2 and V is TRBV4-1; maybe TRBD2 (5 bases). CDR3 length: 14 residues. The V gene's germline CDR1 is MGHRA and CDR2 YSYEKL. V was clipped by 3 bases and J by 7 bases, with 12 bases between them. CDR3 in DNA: TGCGCCAGCAGCCAGGAGGTGCCTGACGGGGAGCTGTTTTTT. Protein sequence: CASSQEVPDGELFF.

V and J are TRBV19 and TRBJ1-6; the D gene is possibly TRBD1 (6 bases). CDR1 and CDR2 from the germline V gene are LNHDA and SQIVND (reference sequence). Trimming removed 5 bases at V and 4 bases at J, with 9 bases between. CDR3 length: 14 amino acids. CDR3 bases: TGTGCCAGTAGTTTGGACAGTTATAATTCACCCCTCCACTTT. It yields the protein CASSLDSYNSPLHF.

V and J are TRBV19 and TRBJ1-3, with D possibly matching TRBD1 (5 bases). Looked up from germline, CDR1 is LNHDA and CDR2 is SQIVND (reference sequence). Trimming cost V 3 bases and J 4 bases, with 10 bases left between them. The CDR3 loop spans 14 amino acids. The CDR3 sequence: CASSIPGFGNTIYF. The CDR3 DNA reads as TGTGCCAGTAGTATTCCAGGGTTCGGAAACACCATATATTTT. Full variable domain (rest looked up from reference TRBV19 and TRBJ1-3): DGGITQSPKYLFRKEGQNVTLSCEQNLNHDAMYWYRQDPGQGLRLIYYSQIVNDFQKGDIAEGYSVSREKKESFPLTVTSAQKNPTAFYLCASSIPGFGNTIYFGEGSWLTVV.

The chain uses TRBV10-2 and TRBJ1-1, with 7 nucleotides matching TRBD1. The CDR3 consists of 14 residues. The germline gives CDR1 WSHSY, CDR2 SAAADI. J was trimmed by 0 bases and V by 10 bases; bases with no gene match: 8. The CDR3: CATRDRNMNTEAFF. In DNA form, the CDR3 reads TGCGCCACCCGGGACAGAAACATGAACACTGAAGCTTTCTTT.

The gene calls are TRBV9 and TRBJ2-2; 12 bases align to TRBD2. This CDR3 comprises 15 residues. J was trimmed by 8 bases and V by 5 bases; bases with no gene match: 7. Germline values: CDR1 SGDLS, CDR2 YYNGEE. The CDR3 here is CASRRLAGEVGELFF. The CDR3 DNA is TGTGCCAGCAGAAGACTAGCGGGAGAAGTGGGGGAGCTGTTTTTT.

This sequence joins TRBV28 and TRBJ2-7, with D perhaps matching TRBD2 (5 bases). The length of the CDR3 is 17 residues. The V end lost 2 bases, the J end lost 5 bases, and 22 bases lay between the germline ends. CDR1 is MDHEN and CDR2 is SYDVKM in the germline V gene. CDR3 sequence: CASSLIRTSFGGDEQYF. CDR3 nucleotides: TGTGCCAGCAGTTTAATCAGAACTAGTTTCGGTGGGGACGAGCAGTACTTC.

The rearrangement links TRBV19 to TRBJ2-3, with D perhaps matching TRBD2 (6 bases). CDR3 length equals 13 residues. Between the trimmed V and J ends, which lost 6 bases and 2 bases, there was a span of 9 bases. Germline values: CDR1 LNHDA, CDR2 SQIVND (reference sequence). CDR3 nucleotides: TGTGCCAGTAGCTTAGCGGCCACAGATACGCAGTATTTT. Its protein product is CASSLAATDTQYF.

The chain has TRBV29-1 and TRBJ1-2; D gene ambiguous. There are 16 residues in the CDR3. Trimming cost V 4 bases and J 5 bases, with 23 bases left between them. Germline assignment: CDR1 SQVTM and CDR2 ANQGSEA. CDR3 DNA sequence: TGCAGCGTTGCATCGACCCGTGTTGACCAGAGGTATGGCTACACCTTC. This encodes CSVASTRVDQRYGYTF. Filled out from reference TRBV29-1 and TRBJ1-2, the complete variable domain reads SAVISQKPSRDICQRGTSLTIQCQVDSQVTMMFWYRQQPGQSLTLIATANQGSEATYESGFVIDKFPISRPNLTFSTLTVSNMSPEDSSIYLCSVASTRVDQRYGYTFGSGTRLTVV.

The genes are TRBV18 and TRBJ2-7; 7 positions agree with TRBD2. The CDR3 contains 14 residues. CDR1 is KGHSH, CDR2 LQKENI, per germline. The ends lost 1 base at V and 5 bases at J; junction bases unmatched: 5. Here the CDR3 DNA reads TGTGCCAGCTCACCACTAGCGGGTCTGAACGAGCAGTACTTC. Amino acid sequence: CASSPLAGLNEQYF.

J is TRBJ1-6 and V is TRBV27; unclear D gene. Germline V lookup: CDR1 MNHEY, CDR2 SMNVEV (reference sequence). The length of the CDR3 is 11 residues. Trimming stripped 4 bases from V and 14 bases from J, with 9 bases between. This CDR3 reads CASSSGFSLHF. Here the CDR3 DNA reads TGTGCCAGCAGTTCCGGTTTTTCCCTCCACTTT.

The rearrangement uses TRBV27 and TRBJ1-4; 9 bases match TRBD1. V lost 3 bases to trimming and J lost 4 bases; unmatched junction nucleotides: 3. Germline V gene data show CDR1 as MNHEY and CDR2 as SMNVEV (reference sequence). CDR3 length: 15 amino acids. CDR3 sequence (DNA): TGTGCCAGCAGTTTGGCGACAGGGGGTAATGAAAAACTGTTTTTT. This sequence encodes CASSLATGGNEKLFF.

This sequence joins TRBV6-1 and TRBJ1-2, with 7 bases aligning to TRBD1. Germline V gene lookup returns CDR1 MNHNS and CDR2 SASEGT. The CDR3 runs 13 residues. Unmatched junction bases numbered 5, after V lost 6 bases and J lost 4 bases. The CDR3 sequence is CASRTGAFYGYTF. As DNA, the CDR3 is TGTGCCAGCAGAACAGGGGCCTTCTATGGCTACACCTTC.

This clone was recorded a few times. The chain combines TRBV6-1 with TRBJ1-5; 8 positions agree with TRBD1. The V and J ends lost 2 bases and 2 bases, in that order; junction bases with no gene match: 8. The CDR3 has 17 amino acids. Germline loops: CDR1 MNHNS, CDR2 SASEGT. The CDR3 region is CASSENPTGVGNQPQHF. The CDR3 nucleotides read TGTGCCAGCAGTGAAAACCCGACAGGGGTGGGCAATCAGCCCCAGCATTTT.